This passage covers 18 T cell receptor beta chains from one sample sequenced in a study of cytomegalovirus exposure and HLA in healthy donors. PCR used 60 Vbeta primers and 13 Jbeta primers. Here immunoSEQ multiplex PCR was the method, and the copy in TCRdb shows in-frame clones only, minus some. The sample has 160,000 or so clones, more than 75% seen once. The sequenced sample was PBMCs. The origin of the receptors is a male donor in good health and CMV-seronegative.

This clone was seen only a few times. The rearrangement joins TRBV13 to TRBJ1-2; D gene ambiguous. The CDR3 consists of 14 residues. The germline V gene encodes CDR1 PRHDT and CDR2 FYEKMQ (reference sequence). The V and J ends lost 0 bases and 0 bases respectively, with 5 bases between them. CDR3 region: CASSLGQSNYGYTF. Here the CDR3 DNA reads TGTGCCAGCAGCTTAGGACAGTCTAACTATGGCTACACCTTC.

J is TRBJ1-2 and V is TRBV4-3; a weak D match, TRBD1 (6 bases). Trimming removed 0 bases from V and 6 bases from J, with 11 bases in between. This CDR3 contains 14 residues. Germline V gene data show CDR1 as LGHNA and CDR2 as YSLEER. As DNA, the CDR3 is TGCGCCAGCAGCCAAGATGGGGAGGGGGATGGCTACACCTTC. It yields the protein CASSQDGEGDGYTF.

This clone was detected a few times. The J gene is TRBJ2-6, the V gene TRBV19; D is unresolved. V gave up 4 bases and J gave up 2 bases, with 3 bases separating them. This CDR3 region has 13 residues. The germline CDR1 and CDR2 sequences are LNHDA and SQIVND (reference sequence). This chain's CDR3 is CASSTAGANVLTF. CDR3 nucleotide sequence: TGTGCCAGTAGTACAGCTGGGGCCAACGTCCTGACTTTC.

The V call is TRBV2, the J call TRBJ2-7; D possibly corresponds to TRBD1 (6 bases). Germline V CDR1 and CDR2: SNHLY, FYNNEI. This CDR3 is 11 amino acids long. Between the trimmed V and J ends, which lost 9 bases and 1 base, there was a span of 7 bases. CDR3 bases: TGTGCCAGAGGACAGTCCTACGAGCAGTACTTC. Its protein is CARGQSYEQYF.

The gene calls are TRBV28 and TRBJ2-7; D may be TRBD1 (5 bases). The CDR3 consists of 11 residues. The germline V gene has CDR1 MDHEN and CDR2 SYDVKM. With 5 bases removed from V and 3 bases from J, the gap between germline ends came to 5 bases. The CDR3 region is CASSDSYEQYF. CDR3 nucleotide sequence: TGTGCCAGCAGTGACAGCTACGAGCAGTACTTC.

The rearrangement links TRBV9 to TRBJ2-5, with 9 positions matching TRBD1. The CDR3 is 15 amino acids. The germline V gene encodes CDR1 SGDLS and CDR2 YYNGEE. V dropped 4 bases and J dropped 5; count of bases not matched to a gene: 9. CDR3 loop: CASSFYRDRVETQYF. CDR3 sequence (DNA): TGTGCCAGCAGCTTTTACCGGGACAGGGTTGAGACCCAGTACTTC. The whole variable domain, filled in from reference TRBV9 and TRBJ2-5, reads DSGVTQTPKHLITATGQRVTLRCSPRSGDLSVYWYQQSLDQGLQFLIQYYNGEERAKGNILERFSAQQFPDLHSELNLSSLELGDSALYFCASSFYRDRVETQYFGPGTRLLVL.

The chain uses TRBV20-1 and TRBJ1-3, with D hard to call. The CDR3 contains 11 residues. The germline V and J ends were trimmed by 6 bases and 3 bases, with 6 bases remaining between them. Germline V gene lookup returns CDR1 DFQATT and CDR2 SNEGSKA (reference sequence). The CDR3 DNA is TGCAGTGCCCCTCTTGGAAACACCATATATTTT. The encoded protein is CSAPLGNTIYF.

The V gene is TRBV5-6, the J gene TRBJ2-3; 7 nucleotides line up with TRBD1. V lost 3 bases and J lost 4; bases outside the gene matches: 2. CDR1 is SGHDT, CDR2 YYEEEE, per germline. The CDR3 has 13 residues. The CDR3, as DNA: TGTGCCAGCAGCTCACAGGGGTCAGATACGCAGTATTTT. It is translated as CASSSQGSDTQYF.

The chain couples TRBV19 to TRBJ1-5, with 10 nucleotides matching TRBD1. Losses at the gene ends were 4 bases for V and 2 bases for J; bases not matched to a gene: 17. The CDR3 sequence is 20 residues long. Germline assignment: CDR1 LNHDA and CDR2 SQIVND (reference sequence). This chain's CDR3 is CASSRLRDRGGGGGNQPQHF. CDR3 sequence (DNA): TGTGCCAGTAGTAGACTCCGGGACAGGGGAGGAGGGGGGGGCAATCAGCCCCAGCATTTT.

This chain connects TRBV6-1 to TRBJ2-7; D uncertain. Germline V CDR1 and CDR2: MNHNS, SASEGT. The CDR3 contains 13 residues. Deletions cut 5 bases from V and 3 bases from J, with 11 bases between. This chain's CDR3 is CASSTVFGYEQYF. In DNA form, the CDR3 reads TGTGCCAGCAGTACGGTTTTTGGCTACGAGCAGTACTTC.

The chain uses TRBV5-1 and TRBJ2-7, with TRBD2 matching 7 bases. V lost 1 base to trimming and J lost 6 bases; unmatched junction nucleotides: 7. This CDR3 has 14 amino acids. Germline CDR1 is SGHRS and CDR2 is YFSETQ. The CDR3 spells CASSLLGEGFEQYF. CDR3 coding DNA: TGCGCCAGCAGCTTGTTGGGGGAGGGCTTCGAGCAGTACTTC.

In its sample, this clone was seen once. The chain couples TRBV5-1 to TRBJ1-1; the D is unclear. The V gene's germline CDR1 is SGHRS and CDR2 YFSETQ. The CDR3 spans 16 residues. V was clipped by 0 bases and J by 1 base, with 13 bases between them. Here the CDR3 DNA reads TGCGCCAGCAGCTTGGTAGACGAACAGAAGAACACTGAAGCTTTCTTT. Translating gives CASSLVDEQKNTEAFF.

CDR3 residues: CASSLYRGMETQYF. The CDR3 nucleotides read TGTGCCAGCAGTTTATATCGGGGGATGGAGACCCAGTACTTC. The chain joins TRBV27 to TRBJ2-5; TRBD2 is a possible D gene (6 bases). Germline assignment: CDR1 MNHEY and CDR2 SMNVEV (reference sequence). The CDR3 contains 14 residues. The V end lost 1 base, the J end lost 5 bases, and 11 bases lay between the germline ends.

The rearrangement uses TRBV7-2 and TRBJ1-4; D is unclear. The CDR3 runs 15 residues. V shed 2 bases and J shed 0 bases, with 7 bases lying between them. Germline values: CDR1 SGHTA, CDR2 FQGNSA. The CDR3 DNA reads as TGTGCCAGCAGCTTACGAGGGTCAACTAATGAAAAACTGTTTTTT. This encodes CASSLRGSTNEKLFF.

The V gene is TRBV7-9, the J gene TRBJ1-1; D possibly corresponds to TRBD1 (6 bases). The CDR3 totals 12 residues. The V gene lost 6 bases and the J gene lost 8 bases, with 13 bases spanning the gap. Germline values: CDR1 SEHNR, CDR2 FQNEAQ (reference sequence). The CDR3 region has the DNA TGTGCCAGCAGTTTTCAGGGGATCGAAGCTTTCTTT. This gives the protein CASSFQGIEAFF.

The chain couples TRBV7-8 to TRBJ1-2; 11 bases line up with TRBD1. The V and J ends lost 5 bases and 8 bases, in that order; junction bases with no gene match: 13. Germline V gives CDR1 SGHVS, CDR2 FQNEAQ. The CDR3 covers 16 residues. CDR3 DNA: TGTGCCAGCAGCCCGGACAGGGGGCTTTTTTTGGAAGGCTACACCTTC. Translating it yields CASSPDRGLFLEGYTF.

This clone was counted only a few times. DNA of the CDR3: TGTGCCAGCAGCCCACAAGTCCAGGGCTTATCCTATGGCTACACCTTC. It yields the protein CASSPQVQGLSYGYTF. V and J are TRBV4-2 and TRBJ1-2, with D possibly matching TRBD1 (5 bases). Germline CDR1 LGHNA, CDR2 YNFKEQ. There are 16 residues in the CDR3. V was cut by 4 bases and J by 4 bases, with 19 bases left in between.

The rearrangement links TRBV11-1 to TRBJ2-3; D is unclear. The CDR3 loop spans 14 amino acids. V was trimmed by 7 bases and J by 0 bases, leaving 11 bases between them. CDR1 is SGHAT, CDR2 FQDESV, per germline (reference sequence). Here the CDR3 DNA reads TGTGCCAGCACCCTCGGCGGAAGCACAGATACGCAGTATTTT. This codes for CASTLGGSTDTQYF.